This section outlines one T cell receptor (beta chain) sequence together with its context. A much more abundant neighbour one base away suggests this may be a read error. With iRepertoire HTBI primers and Arm-PCR of CDR3 regions, TCR beta libraries were built. TCRdb passed the multiplex PCR reads through MiXCR, listing each CDR3 protein once. The sample includes about 360,000 distinct CDR3 sequences, roughly 16% of them seen just once. The data were taken from a study of regulatory T cells in long-lasting Graves disease. Time point here: newly diagnosed GD, antithyroid drugs for less than 3 months. Scientists built the TCR library using RNA that was extracted from PBMCs. This sample was also put to use in a study of T cells in Graves' hyperthyroidism and ophthalmopathy. Turning to that study: Pregnant or lactating patients were excluded, as were those with uncontrolled infection or other autoimmune disease.

The origin of this receptor is a woman aged 18 to 35 with Graves disease. Material: peripheral blood mononuclear cells (PBMCs), obtained at new diagnosis, from a patient treated with antithyroid drugs.

The CDR3 nucleotides are TGTGCCAGCAGTCGACGGGACAGTGAGCAGTTCTTC. It translates to CASSRRDSEQFF. The chain couples TRBV2 to TRBJ2-5, with 7 nucleotides matching TRBD1. The J call is in doubt because the DNA end fits TRBJ2-1 better. This CDR3 spans 12 amino acids. Germline V gene lookup returns CDR1 SNHLY and CDR2 FYNNEI.